This section outlines one TCR beta chain sequence together with its context. The antigen is unknown. This may stem from a read error, because a much larger clone lies one nucleotide away. Described time point: patch test 1, 2 weeks after DPC sensitization. Treatment meaning: therapeutic diphenylcyclopropenone sensitization with weekly scalp DPC. The CDR3 runs to 14 residues. Each CDR3 protein is one row after TCRdb ran MiXCR on the RACE reads. Among 370,000 or so distinct CDR3 sequences, roughly 4.8% were seen once, and the ten largest hold approximately 2.5%. This sample was included in a study of human T cells and chemical hapten exposure. The study's findings and limits: PT1 expanded TCR counts and patch test score correlated positively.

The chain uses TRBV12-3 or TRBV12-4 and TRBJ1-4; a possible D gene is TRBD1 (6 bases). The TCR sequence derives from a woman aged 50 to 65 with alopecia areata. Some clones in this sample may be carry-over from other donors' samples. The sample in question was whole blood, obtained in connection with sensitization to the hapten diphenylcyclopropenone (DPC). The CDR3 spells CASTLTRGKEKLFF. The CDR3 DNA follows: TGTGCCAGCACTTTAACCAGGGGTAAAGAAAAACTGTTTTTT.